The 16 T cell receptor beta chains presented below share a single source sample, sequenced in a study of blood T cell repertoires in COVID-19. Profiled with immunoSEQ multiplex PCR; TCRdb holds only in-frame clones, not every one. This sample has roughly 300,000 clones, with 87% found just once. Material: PBMCs or T cells enriched from blood (not recorded which). These receptors originate from a woman in her thirties who had recovered from COVID-19.

The chain couples TRBV5-1 to TRBJ1-1, with TRBD1 matching over 8 bases. V lost 4 bases and J lost 1; bases outside the gene matches: 12. This CDR3 spans 17 amino acids. Germline V CDR1 and CDR2: SGHRS, YFSETQ. The CDR3 here is CASSLLPPGTGNTEAFF. DNA of the CDR3: TGCGCCAGCAGCCTTTTGCCTCCCGGGACAGGGAACACTGAAGCTTTCTTT.

CDR3: CASSMQGQETQYF. In DNA, the CDR3 is TGTGCCAGTAGTATGCAGGGTCAAGAGACCCAGTACTTC. J is TRBJ2-5 and V is TRBV19, with D perhaps matching TRBD1 (5 bases). V shed 3 bases and J shed 2 bases, with 7 bases lying between them. CDR1 LNHDA and CDR2 SQIVND come from the germline V gene (reference sequence). CDR3 length: 13 residues.

This rearrangement joins TRBV6-5 to TRBJ1-5; 11 nucleotides align to TRBD1. The V and J ends lost 6 bases and 5 bases, in that order; junction bases with no gene match: 6. The CDR3 length is 15 residues. Germline V gene lookup returns CDR1 MNHEY and CDR2 SVGAGI. The DNA of the CDR3 is TGTGCCAGCAGCCGGACAGGGGGCCGCCATCAGCCCCAGCATTTT. Residues: CASSRTGGRHQPQHF.

J is TRBJ2-7 and V is TRBV7-8; the D gene is possibly TRBD2 (7 bases). The V gene's germline CDR1 is SGHVS and CDR2 FQNEAQ. CDR3 length equals 17 residues. V was cut by 2 bases and J by 1 base, with 18 bases left in between. The CDR3 here is CASSLLIMGRGSYEQYF. CDR3 sequence (DNA): TGTGCCAGCAGCTTATTGATCATGGGGAGGGGGTCCTACGAGCAGTACTTC.

Only one count was recorded for this clone. V is TRBV11-2 and J is TRBJ1-1, with D uncertain. The CDR3 length is 14 residues. Germline lookup yields CDR1 SGHAT and CDR2 FQNNGV. V was pared by 4 bases and J by 0 bases, with 9 bases between. The DNA of the CDR3 is TGTGCCAGCAGCTCCCAGAGGATGAACACTGAAGCTTTCTTT. Encoded protein: CASSSQRMNTEAFF.

On this clone itself: The same CDR3 arises from other DNA sequences in this sample as well. V usage is TRBV15 and J usage is TRBJ1-3; D is uncertain. The germline V gene encodes CDR1 LNHNV and CDR2 YYDKDF (reference sequence). The CDR3 has 15 amino acids. V lost 0 bases to trimming and J lost 1 base, with 7 bases between them. In DNA form, the CDR3 reads TGTGCCACCAGCAGAGATCGAGGGTCTGGAAACACCATATATTTT. Protein product: CATSRDRGSGNTIYF. The full variable domain, with the rest looked up from reference TRBV15 and TRBJ1-3, is DAMVIQNPRYQVTQFGKPVTLSCSQTLNHNVMYWYQQKSSQAPKLLFHYYDKDFNNEADTPDNFQSRRPNTSFCFLDIRSPGLGDTAMYLCATSRDRGSGNTIYFGEGSWLTVV.

CDR3 loop: CASGDRVDQPQHF. The CDR3 nucleotides are TGTGCCTCCGGGGACAGGGTGGATCAGCCCCAGCATTTT. The V call is TRBV12-3 or TRBV12-4, the J call TRBJ1-5; 9 bases are shared with TRBD1. This CDR3 contains 13 residues. The J segment lost 5 bases and the V segment lost 11 bases, leaving 7 bases of the junction unmatched.

The chain couples TRBV5-6 to TRBJ1-2; D remains unclear. This CDR3 comprises 15 residues. V gave up 3 bases and J gave up 1 base, with 13 bases separating them. Germline V gene sequence: CDR1 SGHDT, CDR2 YYEEEE. The CDR3 loop is CASSSNLYGNYGYTF. CDR3 sequence (DNA): TGTGCCAGCAGCTCGAACCTCTATGGTAACTATGGCTACACCTTC.

This clone appeared a single time. The rearrangement uses TRBV5-1 and TRBJ2-5; 9 positions agree with TRBD2. This CDR3 has 14 amino acids. V was pared by 3 bases and J by 3 bases, with 3 bases of the junction left unmatched. The germline V gene has CDR1 SGHRS and CDR2 YFSETQ. CDR3 sequence: CASSSAGGEETQYF. The CDR3 nucleotides read TGCGCCAGCAGCTCAGCGGGGGGCGAAGAGACCCAGTACTTC. Looking up the rest from reference TRBV5-1 and TRBJ2-5 gives the full variable domain: KAGVTQTPRYLIKTRGQQVTLSCSPISGHRSVSWYQQTPGQGLQFLFEYFSETQRNKGNFPGRFSGRQFSNSRSEMNVSTLELGDSALYLCASSSAGGEETQYFGPGTRLLVL.

This clone has a single count. V and J are TRBV9 and TRBJ2-5; 11 bases map to TRBD2. The CDR3 contains 18 residues. Germline CDR1 reads SGDLS; CDR2 reads YYNGEE. The ends lost 4 bases at V and 2 bases at J; junction bases unmatched: 13. This CDR3 reads CASSLRTSGHTMQETQYF. The CDR3 nucleotides are TGTGCCAGCAGCCTACGGACTAGCGGGCACACTATGCAAGAGACCCAGTACTTC.

The table lists this clone with a few counts. The gene calls are TRBV10-3 and TRBJ1-3; a weak D match, TRBD1 (6 bases). Trimming stripped 3 bases from V and 0 bases from J, with 12 bases between. Germline loops: CDR1 ENHRY, CDR2 SYGVKD. The CDR3 is 16 amino acids. The CDR3 protein is CAISDGGGYSGNTIYF. CDR3 nucleotides: TGTGCCATCAGTGATGGGGGGGGCTACTCTGGAAACACCATATATTTT.

The chain uses TRBV5-4 and TRBJ1-4, with a possible D match to TRBD1 (5 bases). Germline V lookup: CDR1 SGHNT, CDR2 YYREEE (reference sequence). The CDR3 runs 15 residues. V was pared by 4 bases and J by 6 bases, with 16 bases between. The CDR3 DNA reads TGTGCCAGCAGCCCCCCCGGGGGAGGTGATGAAAAACTGTTTTTT. Protein sequence: CASSPPGGGDEKLFF.

The CDR3 spells CASSPTGISGNTIYF. DNA of the CDR3: TGTGCCAGCAGCCCGACAGGTATCTCTGGAAACACCATATATTTT. The chain recombines TRBV7-2 with TRBJ1-3, with a weak D call TRBD1 (6 bases). Germline V lookup: CDR1 SGHTA, CDR2 FQGNSA. V was trimmed by 5 bases and J by 0 bases, leaving 11 bases between them. The CDR3 loop spans 15 amino acids.

The chain is built from TRBV27 and TRBJ2-3; 7 bases agree with TRBD1. Trimming cost V 2 bases and J 5 bases; bases outside gene matches: 1. The CDR3 has 13 amino acids. CDR1 MNHEY and CDR2 SMNVEV come from the germline V gene (reference sequence). CDR3 loop: CASSLRGQDTQYF. The DNA of the CDR3 is TGTGCCAGCAGTTTAAGGGGGCAAGATACGCAGTATTTT.

V is TRBV9 and J is TRBJ2-7, with D possibly TRBD2 on 6 matching bases. The V end lost 2 bases, the J end lost 6 bases, and 15 bases lay between the germline ends. This CDR3 has 14 amino acids. Looked up from germline, CDR1 is SGDLS and CDR2 is YYNGEE. The CDR3 is CASSVGLPSVEQYF. The CDR3 nucleotides read TGTGCCAGCAGCGTTGGACTACCTAGTGTCGAGCAGTACTTC.

The chain has TRBV28 and TRBJ1-6, with TRBD1 as a possible D gene (6 bases). Between the trimmed V and J ends, which lost 6 bases and 0 bases, there was a span of 12 bases. Per germline, CDR1 MDHEN and CDR2 SYDVKM. The CDR3 runs to 16 residues. The CDR3 DNA is TGTGCCAGCAGCTCCCAGGGGAGCTCCTATAATTCACCCCTCCACTTT. This gives the protein CASSSQGSSYNSPLHF.